The 27 T cell receptor beta chains given below trace back to one sample, sequenced in a study of CD8 T cells in Susac syndrome. RNA in amounts of roughly 0.5 to 1 ug was reverse transcribed with random hexamers. From the immunoSEQ multiplex PCR reads, TCRdb called clonotypes with MiXCR, one entry per CDR3 protein. The repertoire includes 120,000 to 150,000 distinct CDR3 sequences, around 95% of them detected once, and approximately 0.11% sits in the top ten. Sequenced: CD4+ T cells from PBMCs. These receptors were collected from a human donor with multiple sclerosis.

This chain joins TRBV9 and TRBJ2-2; no definite D call. The CDR3 loop spans 14 amino acids. Germline CDR1 is SGDLS and CDR2 is YYNGEE. V was trimmed by 1 base and J by 3 bases, leaving 7 bases between them. CDR3 residues: CASSVIRDTGELFF. DNA for the CDR3: TGTGCCAGCAGCGTAATTCGGGACACCGGGGAGCTGTTTTTT. Full variable domain (outside the CDR3, taken from reference TRBV9 and TRBJ2-2): DSGVTQTPKHLITATGQRVTLRCSPRSGDLSVYWYQQSLDQGLQFLIQYYNGEERAKGNILERFSAQQFPDLHSELNLSSLELGDSALYFCASSVIRDTGELFFGEGSRLTVL.

The V call is TRBV12-3 or TRBV12-4, the J call TRBJ1-1; maybe TRBD1 (5 bases). Trimming cost V 11 bases and J 8 bases, with 18 bases left between them. There are 12 residues in the CDR3. CDR3 coding DNA: TGTGCCGATGGGCCCGGGACCGAGGAAGCTTTCTTT. This gives the protein CADGPGTEEAFF.

This sequence joins TRBV29-1 and TRBJ1-1; D is unclear. The CDR3 has 12 residues. CDR1 and CDR2 from the germline V gene are SQVTM and ANQGSEA. With 3 bases removed from V and 5 bases from J, the gap between germline ends came to 10 bases. The CDR3 sequence: CSVDRGGTEAFF. In DNA, the CDR3 is TGCAGCGTTGACCGGGGAGGGACTGAAGCTTTCTTT.

This rearrangement joins TRBV10-3 to TRBJ2-7; D gene ambiguous. This CDR3 is 12 amino acids long. V dropped 4 bases and J dropped 4 bases, with 8 bases sitting between them. Germline V gene data show CDR1 as ENHRY and CDR2 as SYGVKD. CDR3 in amino acids: CAISGGFYEQYF. The CDR3 DNA is TGTGCCATCAGTGGAGGCTTTTACGAGCAGTACTTC.

CDR3 protein: CASSDGQFYGYTF. CDR3 DNA: TGTGCCAGCAGTGACGGGCAGTTCTATGGCTACACCTTC. J is TRBJ1-2 and V is TRBV2; D not certain. Germline lookup yields CDR1 SNHLY and CDR2 FYNNEI. The CDR3 contains 13 residues. Trimming cost V 3 bases and J 4 bases, with 9 bases left between them.

In regard to this clonotype: An end of the junction differs from the germline gene, which may be a read error. J is TRBJ2-3 and V is TRBV6-6; 8 bases are a match to TRBD2. The CDR3 is made up of 16 amino acids. Germline V gene lookup returns CDR1 MNHNY and CDR2 SVGAGI (reference sequence). CDR3 sequence (DNA): TGTGCCAGCAGTTCTGGGACTAGAGGACCCACAGATACGCGGTATTTT. Translated: CASSSGTRGPTDTRYF.

The V and J genes are TRBV20-1 and TRBJ1-5; D remains unclear. The V end lost 0 bases, the J end lost 0 bases, and 9 bases lay between the germline ends. Germline V CDR1 and CDR2: DFQATT, SNEGSKA (reference sequence). This CDR3 contains 15 residues. DNA for the CDR3: TGCAGTGCTAGAGATGTAGGAGCTAGCAATCAGCCCCAGCATTTT. Its protein product is CSARDVGASNQPQHF.

This chain joins TRBV19 and TRBJ2-3; D is perhaps TRBD1 or TRBD2 (6 bases each). V lost 7 bases and J 4 bases, leaving 12 bases between the germline ends. Germline CDR1 is LNHDA and CDR2 is SQIVND (reference sequence). This CDR3 contains 13 residues. The CDR3 loop is CASTSGGPDTQYF. CDR3 coding DNA: TGTGCCAGTACCTCCGGGGGCCCAGATACGCAGTATTTT.

The CDR3 region is CASSGSGTGGSQETQYF. In DNA, the CDR3 is TGTGCCAGCAGCGGATCCGGGACAGGGGGATCCCAAGAGACCCAGTACTTC. V and J are TRBV28 and TRBJ2-5; 11 bases line up with TRBD1. The germline CDR1 and CDR2 sequences are MDHEN and SYDVKM. V trimming: 6 bases; J trimming: 1 base; junction bases outside the gene matches: 10. The CDR3 length is 17 residues.

This chain connects TRBV4-1 to TRBJ1-4; possibly TRBD1 for D (5 bases). Germline lookup yields CDR1 MGHRA and CDR2 YSYEKL. The V end was cut by 1 base, the J end by 0 bases, with 9 bases between. CDR3 length: 16 amino acids. CDR3 nucleotide sequence: TGCGCCAGCAGCCAAGCCGGGGCAGCAACTAATGAAAAACTGTTTTTT. Translated, it gives CASSQAGAATNEKLFF.

Here the CDR3 reads CASSRRWGQETQYF. DNA for the CDR3: TGTGCCAGCAGCCGGCGGTGGGGCCAAGAGACCCAGTACTTC. This sequence joins TRBV5-5 and TRBJ2-5, with D hard to call. Germline CDR1 SGHKS, CDR2 YYEKEE (reference sequence). The length of the CDR3 is 14 residues. Trimming left V 4 bases short and J 1 base short, with 11 bases between.

This rearrangement joins TRBV30 to TRBJ2-6; 10 bases are a match to TRBD1. The CDR3 is 19 residues long. V lost 3 bases to trimming and J lost 1 base; unmatched junction nucleotides: 12. Germline V CDR1 and CDR2: GTSNPN, SVGIG (reference sequence). CDR3 sequence: CAWRQRPGTGDSGANVLTF. The CDR3 coding sequence is TGTGCCTGGAGGCAAAGGCCCGGGACAGGGGATTCTGGGGCCAACGTCCTGACTTTC.

The genes are TRBV18 and TRBJ2-5, with TRBD2 identical over 9 bases. The CDR3 extends over 17 amino acids. Unmatched junction bases numbered 10, after V lost 2 bases and J lost 3 bases. Germline CDR1 KGHSH, CDR2 LQKENI. The DNA of the CDR3 is TGTGCCAGCTCACCAAAGACCCAGACTAGCGGAAAAGAGACCCAGTACTTC. It specifies CASSPKTQTSGKETQYF.

The chain carries TRBV9 and TRBJ1-1; D uncertain. V dropped 6 bases and J dropped 3 bases, with 12 bases sitting between them. The germline V gene encodes CDR1 SGDLS and CDR2 YYNGEE. This CDR3 contains 13 residues. DNA for the CDR3: TGTGCCAGCACCGCCCGAGTGGACACTGAAGCTTTCTTT. Its protein product is CASTARVDTEAFF.

This chain links TRBV28 with TRBJ2-1; D may be TRBD1 (5 bases). Trimming pared 2 bases from V and 6 bases from J, leaving 8 bases between. CDR1 and CDR2 from the germline V gene are MDHEN and SYDVKM. CDR3 length equals 13 residues. The CDR3 bases are TGTGCCAGCAGTTTAGGGCAGGGCAATGAGCAGTTCTTC. Its protein is CASSLGQGNEQFF. Complete variable domain (other parts from reference TRBV28 and TRBJ2-1): DVKVTQSSRYLVKRTGEKVFLECVQDMDHENMFWYRQDPGLGLRLIYFSYDVKMKEKGDIPEGYSVSREKKERFSLILESASTNQTSMYLCASSLGQGNEQFFGPGTRLTVL.

This chain uses TRBV29-1 with TRBJ1-1; 10 bases map to TRBD1. Germline CDR1 and CDR2: SQVTM and ANQGSEA. V lost 7 bases to trimming and J lost 4 bases; unmatched junction nucleotides: 12. This CDR3 comprises 15 residues. The chain's CDR3 is CSAYPGQGRGTEAFF. The DNA of the CDR3 is TGCAGCGCATATCCGGGACAGGGGAGGGGCACTGAAGCTTTCTTT.

The rearrangement links TRBV6-5 to TRBJ2-6; D gene ambiguous. Germline CDR1 MNHEY, CDR2 SVGAGI. V gave up 3 bases and J gave up 1 base, with 19 bases separating them. The CDR3 covers 19 residues. CDR3 sequence (DNA): TGTGCCAGCAGTTATAACAGCCCCTCGTCCCAGTCTGGGGCCAACGTCCTGACTTTC. Amino acids: CASSYNSPSSQSGANVLTF.

The J gene is TRBJ2-7, the V gene TRBV7-8; TRBD1 agrees at 8 bases. The CDR3 runs 14 residues. V gave up 5 bases and J gave up 0 bases; unmatched junction bases: 3. CDR1 and CDR2 (germline): SGHVS, FQNEAQ. The CDR3 nucleotides read TGTGCCAGCAGCGATGGACAGGGCTCCTACGAGCAGTACTTC. This encodes CASSDGQGSYEQYF.

The V and J genes are TRBV7-6 and TRBJ2-7, with TRBD1 matching over 10 bases. This CDR3 has 15 amino acids. CDR1 and CDR2 from the germline V gene are SGHVS and FNYEAQ. With 4 bases clipped from V and 3 bases from J, the junction kept 6 bases outside the gene matches. The DNA of the CDR3 is TGTGCCAGCAGCTCCCGGACAGGGGGATTCTACGAGCAGTACTTC. It codes for CASSSRTGGFYEQYF.

The CDR3 coding sequence is TGCGCCAGCAAATCCCAGAGACAGGGGCCCTATGGCTACACCTTC. The encoded protein is CASKSQRQGPYGYTF. V gene TRBV4-1 combines with J gene TRBJ1-2; TRBD1 matches 8 bases. In germline, CDR1 is MGHRA, CDR2 YSYEKL. The ends lost 7 bases at V and 4 bases at J; junction bases unmatched: 11. This CDR3 is built from 15 residues.

V usage is TRBV28 and J usage is TRBJ1-2; tentatively, D is TRBD1 (6 bases). The germline V and J ends were trimmed by 5 bases and 10 bases, with 14 bases remaining between them. The CDR3 length is 12 residues. The germline gives CDR1 MDHEN, CDR2 SYDVKM. The CDR3, as DNA: TGTGCCAGCAGTCCGCTCGGGGGCGCCTACACCTTC. It encodes CASSPLGGAYTF.

This chain connects TRBV19 to TRBJ1-2; D unclear. Per the germline V gene, CDR1 is LNHDA and CDR2 is SQIVND (reference sequence). V lost 0 bases and J lost 8, with 10 bases in between. The CDR3 runs 13 residues. CDR3 amino acids: CASSIDQGWGYTF. The CDR3, as DNA: TGTGCCAGTAGTATAGATCAAGGTTGGGGCTACACCTTC.

This chain links TRBV20-1 with TRBJ2-3, with 10 bases identical to TRBD2. The V segment lost 1 base and the J segment 1 base; nucleotides outside the gene matches: 5. Germline CDR1 reads DFQATT; CDR2 reads SNEGSKA (reference sequence). The CDR3 has 16 amino acids. The CDR3 DNA reads as TGCAGTGCTAGAGGGACGACTAGCGGGCGCACAGATACGCAGTATTTT. This codes for CSARGTTSGRTDTQYF.

The chain carries TRBV5-4 and TRBJ2-6; 7 positions match TRBD2. Germline-derived CDR1 and CDR2 are SGHNT and YYREEE (reference sequence). The CDR3 has 15 amino acids. The V segment lost 10 bases and the J segment 0 bases; nucleotides outside the gene matches: 7. The CDR3 coding sequence is TGTGCCTCCCGGGGGGATAGCTCTGGGGCCAACGTCCTGACTTTC. Amino acids: CASRGDSSGANVLTF.

The J gene is TRBJ1-2, the V gene TRBV29-1; D perhaps matches TRBD1 (5 bases). CDR3 length: 16 amino acids. Germline V CDR1 and CDR2: SQVTM, ANQGSEA. Trimming pared 4 bases from V and 8 bases from J, leaving 26 bases between. The CDR3 here is CSVGGSFADSQRGYTF. CDR3 nucleotides: TGCAGCGTTGGAGGATCGTTCGCTGACAGTCAACGGGGCTACACCTTC.

The rearrangement links TRBV6-5 to TRBJ2-7, with D unclear. The germline V gene has CDR1 MNHEY and CDR2 SVGAGI. The CDR3 covers 12 residues. V lost 6 bases, J lost 4 bases, and 10 bases lay in between. The CDR3 region is CASSSSIYEQYF. The CDR3 nucleotides are TGTGCCAGCAGCTCCTCTATTTACGAGCAGTACTTC.

In its sample, this clonotype was seen once. V and J are TRBV4-3 and TRBJ2-3; D gene uncertain. The CDR3 consists of 14 residues. Germline V lookup: CDR1 LGHNA, CDR2 YSLEER. V dropped 1 base and J dropped 3 bases, with 8 bases sitting between them. The CDR3 sequence: CASSQALWTDTQYF. In DNA form, the CDR3 reads TGCGCCAGCAGCCAAGCACTATGGACAGATACGCAGTATTTT.